A selection of T cell receptor beta chains follows, all from one sample in a study of CD8 T cells in ankylosing spondylitis. Using its own MiXCR run on the 5' RACE reads, TCRdb lists one record per CDR3 protein. The table lists approximately 540,000 distinct CDR3 sequences, about an eighth of them singletons. Sequencing was done on a sample of blood, either unsorted or a sorted T cell fraction (not recorded which). The receptors were sampled from a male donor with ankylosing spondylitis. Both conserved end residues are part of each CDR3. D genes are given only for firm matches. Size tells how often a clone was seen (once, few, many) or the class of an expanded clone, and some rows leave it out.

TRBJ2-1 TRBV11-2 many . CASSLATLGVEQFF TGTGCCAGCAGCTTAGCTACGCTTGGGGTGGAGCAGTTCTTC
TRBJ2-7 TRBV24-1 . TRBD1 CATSDRRQGVGPYEQYF TGTGCCACCAGTGACCGTCGACAGGGTGTGGGACCATACGAGCAGTACTTC
TRBJ2-1 TRBV5-1 few . CASSLSQRSSYNEQFF TGCGCCAGCAGCTTGTCGCAGCGGAGCTCCTACAATGAGCAGTTCTTC
TRBJ1-1 TRBV5-1 few TRBD1 CASSASLPGQGMNTEAFF TGCGCCAGCAGCGCGAGTCTCCCGGGACAGGGAATGAACACTGAAGCTTTCTTT
TRBJ2-1 TRBV24-1 many TRBD2 CATSDSGTSGFLNEQFF TGTGCCACCAGTGATTCAGGGACTAGTGGTTTTTTAAATGAGCAGTTCTTC
TRBJ2-5 TRBV5-6 few . CASSFDLGLETQYF TGTGCCAGCAGCTTTGACCTCGGGCTAGAGACCCAGTACTTC
TRBJ1-1 TRBV5-5 . TRBD1 CASSLAGGIETEAFF TGTGCCAGCAGCTTAGCAGGGGGCATAGAGACTGAAGCTTTCTTT
TRBJ1-5 TRBV18 . . CASSQFVFGNQPQHF TGTGCCAGCTCACAATTCGTTTTTGGCAATCAGCCCCAGCATTTT
TRBJ1-3 TRBV20-1 few . CSARSLSGQSSMSSGNTIYF TGCAGTGCTAGATCATTAAGCGGACAATCGTCGATGAGCTCTGGAAACACCATATATTTT
TRBJ2-3 TRBV7-2 . . CASSVPGLAQYF TGTGCCAGCAGCGTCCCGGGTTTGGCGCAGTATTTT
TRBJ2-7 TRBV7-9 . . CASSLMGERSYEQYF TGTGCCAGCAGCTTAATGGGAGAGCGGAGCTACGAGCAGTACTTC
TRBJ2-5 TRBV12-3/TRBV12-4 . . CASSFGGQVGETQYF TGTGCCAGCAGTTTTGGCGGACAAGTGGGAGAGACCCAGTACTTC